The 24 T cell receptor beta chains below all came from one sample that was sequenced in a study of blood T cells in healthy people across ages. With a J-beta primer mix and a sample-barcoded 5' primer, a second PCR ran roughly 6 to 11 cycles. In TCRdb, the 5' RACE reads were re-called with MiXCR into one record per CDR3 protein. The sample lists over a million distinct CDR3 sequences; approximately 26% were seen once. The data also belong to a second study, concerning T cells of mothers and their children.

The sequenced sample consisted of blood. The receptor set was obtained from a girl aged 2 to 9 in good health.

Only a few counts were recorded for this clonotype. The J gene is TRBJ2-2, the V gene TRBV5-1; D is unresolved. Germline V lookup: CDR1 SGHRS, CDR2 YFSETQ. Trimming took 3 bases from V and 6 from J, leaving 6 bases between them. The CDR3 has 12 amino acids. The CDR3 reads CASSSSPGELFF. DNA for the CDR3: TGCGCCAGCAGCTCCTCACCCGGGGAGCTGTTTTTT.

Only a few counts were recorded for this clonotype. The rearrangement uses TRBV9 and TRBJ2-5; D is unresolved. Germline V gives CDR1 SGDLS, CDR2 YYNGEE. The CDR3 sequence is 13 residues long. V was shortened by 1 base and J by 5 bases, with 9 bases between the two germline ends. Here the CDR3 DNA reads TGTGCCAGCAGCGTATTTGGCGAGGAGACCCAGTACTTC. This encodes CASSVFGEETQYF.

Only a few counts were recorded for this clonotype. V is TRBV6-2 or TRBV6-3 and J is TRBJ2-7; a possible D gene is TRBD1 (6 bases). The CDR3 contains 14 residues. CDR1 and CDR2 (germline): MNHEY, SVGEGT. Trimming shortened V by 4 bases and J by 7 bases, and 17 bases separated the two germline ends. The CDR3 DNA follows: TGTGCCAGCAGTTCCCCTCAGGGGACGGGGGAGCAGTACTTC. As protein: CASSSPQGTGEQYF.

J is TRBJ2-1 and V is TRBV6-5; 7 nucleotides match TRBD2. J was trimmed by 9 bases and V by 6 bases; bases with no gene match: 11. CDR1 and CDR2 (germline): MNHEY, SVGAGI. The CDR3 covers 14 residues. DNA for the CDR3: TGTGCCAGCAGCAAGACTAGCCTACCTGGTGAGCAGTTCTTC. Its protein product is CASSKTSLPGEQFF.

This clonotype turned up a few times. The chain carries TRBV4-1 and TRBJ2-1; possibly TRBD1 for D (6 bases). The CDR3 is 16 amino acids. V dropped 4 bases and J dropped 3 bases, with 16 bases sitting between them. Germline V gene sequence: CDR1 MGHRA, CDR2 YSYEKL. CDR3 nucleotides: TGCGCCAGCAGCCCCAGGACAGAACTACTCTACAATGAGCAGTTCTTC. Amino acid sequence: CASSPRTELLYNEQFF.

DNA for the CDR3: TGCGCCAGCAGCGGCTTACCCGGGACGAACTACGAGCAGTACTTC. This codes for CASSGLPGTNYEQYF. This sequence joins TRBV5-1 and TRBJ2-7; D tentatively reads TRBD1 or TRBD2 (5 bases each). V lost 4 bases and J 3 bases, leaving 17 bases between the germline ends. This CDR3 is built from 15 residues. Germline V lookup: CDR1 SGHRS, CDR2 YFSETQ.

This clonotype was found a few times. This chain uses TRBV12-3 or TRBV12-4 with TRBJ2-1; 10 positions match TRBD1. CDR3 length equals 13 residues. V shed 5 bases and J 8 bases; nucleotides not matched to a gene: 3. The CDR3 bases are TGTGCCAGCAGTCAGACAGGGGGCGATGAGCAGTTCTTC. Its protein product is CASSQTGGDEQFF.

This clonotype was picked up a small number of times. The chain is built from TRBV12-3 or TRBV12-4 and TRBJ2-7, with no clear D. CDR3 length: 14 residues. The V end was cut by 6 bases, the J end by 3 bases, with 15 bases between. CDR3 in DNA: TGTGCCAGCAGCCCCGGATCTGACGGCTACGAGCAGTACTTC. This gives the protein CASSPGSDGYEQYF.

This clonotype was found a few times. The chain links TRBV4-1 to TRBJ2-1, with D possibly TRBD2 on 5 matching bases. V lost 1 base to trimming and J lost 5 bases, with 12 bases between them. The V gene's germline CDR1 is MGHRA and CDR2 YSYEKL. The CDR3 sequence is 15 residues long. CDR3 nucleotide sequence: TGCGCCAGCAGCCAAGGGGGAGCGGCCCACAATGAGCAGTTCTTC. Its translation: CASSQGGAAHNEQFF.

The V call is TRBV5-1, the J call TRBJ1-5, with D hard to call. This CDR3 contains 13 residues. The germline V gene encodes CDR1 SGHRS and CDR2 YFSETQ. The V end was cut by 4 bases, the J end by 7 bases, with 12 bases between. The CDR3 coding sequence is TGCGCCAGCAGCCCGGATTACAACCAGCCCCAGCATTTT. Translation gives CASSPDYNQPQHF.

This clonotype was recorded a few times. This sequence joins TRBV7-2 and TRBJ2-5; possibly TRBD1 for D (5 bases). The DNA end lines up better with TRBJ2-7; the J call may be wrong. Germline V gives CDR1 SGHTA, CDR2 FQGNSA. CDR3 length equals 13 residues. The CDR3 sequence: CASSQGAPYEQYF. The DNA for the CDR3 is TGTGCCAGCAGCCAAGGGGCACCGTACGAGCAGTACTTC.

This clonotype was found a few times. This chain uses TRBV7-9 with TRBJ1-2, with D tentatively TRBD1 (5 bases). The CDR3 contains 17 residues. Germline V gene lookup returns CDR1 SEHNR and CDR2 FQNEAQ (reference sequence). The ends were cut back, 1 base at V and 4 bases at J, with 19 bases in the middle. The CDR3: CASSLGGGENPSYGYTF. The CDR3 region has the DNA TGTGCCAGCAGCTTAGGGGGCGGTGAGAATCCTTCCTATGGCTACACCTTC. Supplemented by reference TRBV7-9 and TRBJ1-2, the full variable domain reads DTGVSQNPRHKITKRGQNVTFRCDPISEHNRLYWYRQTLGQGPEFLTYFQNEAQLEKSRLLSDRFSAERPKGSFSTLEIQRTEQGDSAMYLCASSLGGGENPSYGYTFGSGTRLTVV.

This clonotype was recorded many times. V is TRBV7-9 and J is TRBJ2-7; unclear D gene. CDR3 size: 13 residues. Germline CDR1 SEHNR, CDR2 FQNEAQ (reference sequence). V lost 6 bases and J 0 bases, leaving 9 bases between the germline ends. The CDR3 region has the DNA TGTGCCAGCAGTTCCCTCAGCTCCTACGAGCAGTACTTC. Its translation: CASSSLSSYEQYF.

This clonotype appeared a few times. J is TRBJ2-1 and V is TRBV4-3; D unresolved. Trimming took 3 bases from V and 6 from J, leaving 12 bases between them. The CDR3 length is 14 residues. CDR1 is LGHNA and CDR2 is YSLEER in the germline V gene. The CDR3 DNA follows: TGCGCCAGCAGCCACCCCCTCTTCAGCAATGAGCAGTTCTTC. Translating gives CASSHPLFSNEQFF.

The chain is built from TRBV29-1 and TRBJ1-1, with D possibly being TRBD1 (5 bases). Germline V CDR1 and CDR2: SQVTM, ANQGSEA. The CDR3 has 12 amino acids. The V end was cut by 7 bases, the J end by 4 bases, with 13 bases between. This chain's CDR3 is CSANEGVTEAFF. CDR3 nucleotides: TGCAGCGCTAACGAAGGGGTCACTGAAGCTTTCTTT.

This clonotype was seen more than once but under ten times. This rearrangement joins TRBV11-2 to TRBJ2-5; D call uncertain. The J call may be faulty, since TRBJ2-1 better matches the DNA end. The germline V gene has CDR1 SGHAT and CDR2 FQNNGV. This CDR3 spans 12 amino acids. DNA for the CDR3: TGTGCCAGCAGCCCTCACAATGGTGAGCAGTTCTTC. Encoded protein: CASSPHNGEQFF.

At least ten counts were recorded for this clonotype. The V and J genes are TRBV24-1 and TRBJ1-1; D possibly corresponds to TRBD1 (6 bases). V was shortened by 5 bases and J by 4 bases, with 13 bases between the two germline ends. CDR1 and CDR2 (germline): KGHDR, SFDVKD. CDR3 size: 14 residues. CDR3 region: CATSGAQGGTEAFF. CDR3 sequence (DNA): TGTGCCACCAGTGGCGCACAGGGCGGCACTGAAGCTTTCTTT.

This clonotype was picked up one time. This chain connects TRBV12-3 or TRBV12-4 to TRBJ2-5; maybe TRBD2 (5 bases). The CDR3 contains 13 residues. Trimming pared 3 bases from V and 5 bases from J, leaving 10 bases between. The CDR3 region is CASSFDYMETQYF. The DNA for the CDR3 is TGTGCCAGCAGTTTCGACTATATGGAGACCCAGTACTTC.

The CDR3 reads CASSSARDEETQYF. For the CDR3, the DNA is TGTGCCAGCAGTTCGGCCAGGGATGAGGAGACCCAGTACTTC. The rearrangement links TRBV28 to TRBJ2-5, with D possibly matching TRBD1 (5 bases). CDR1 is MDHEN and CDR2 is SYDVKM in the germline V gene. V was pared by 4 bases and J by 5 bases, with 14 bases between. The CDR3 is 14 amino acids.

In this sample, this clonotype turned up a few times. V gene TRBV4-1 combines with J gene TRBJ2-5; D call uncertain. Germline V CDR1 and CDR2: MGHRA, YSYEKL. V was pared by 0 bases and J by 5 bases, with 10 bases between. This CDR3 region has 14 residues. CDR3 in amino acids: CASSQDGRAETQYF. The CDR3, as DNA: TGCGCCAGCAGCCAAGATGGCCGGGCCGAGACCCAGTACTTC.

This clonotype was observed at least ten times. V and J are TRBV9 and TRBJ1-1, with D hard to call. The V end was cut by 4 bases, the J end by 3 bases, with 7 bases between. Germline V gene lookup returns CDR1 SGDLS and CDR2 YYNGEE. The CDR3 runs to 12 residues. The CDR3 coding sequence is TGTGCCAGCAGCCCCCTTGACACTGAAGCTTTCTTT. As protein: CASSPLDTEAFF.

The chain combines TRBV20-1 with TRBJ2-1, with TRBD2 matching over 11 bases. Per the germline V gene, CDR1 is DFQATT and CDR2 is SNEGSKA (reference sequence). The CDR3 totals 14 residues. With 6 bases clipped from V and 9 bases from J, the junction kept 10 bases outside the gene matches. CDR3 residues: CSAAGGLAGGEQFF. In DNA form, the CDR3 reads TGCAGTGCCGCCGGGGGGCTAGCGGGGGGTGAGCAGTTCTTC.

In this sample, this clonotype turned up a few times. The chain recombines TRBV27 with TRBJ2-7, with D uncertain. Germline lookup yields CDR1 MNHEY and CDR2 SMNVEV (reference sequence). There are 14 residues in the CDR3. V dropped 4 bases and J dropped 6 bases, with 16 bases sitting between them. The CDR3 here is CASSSSVRWGEQYF. The CDR3 DNA reads TGTGCCAGCAGTTCCAGCGTTCGCTGGGGCGAGCAGTACTTC.

This clonotype was observed a handful of times. The rearrangement uses TRBV18 and TRBJ2-5; D might be TRBD2 (5 bases). TRBJ2-7 matches the DNA end more closely, so the J call is doubtful. Germline loops: CDR1 KGHSH, CDR2 LQKENI. The CDR3 loop spans 15 amino acids. Here the CDR3 DNA reads TGTGCCAGCTCACCAAGCGGACGGGATTCCTACGAGCAGTACTTC. Translation: CASSPSGRDSYEQYF.